This T cell receptor (beta chain) emerged from a study of OX40 agonist ivuxolimab in advanced cancers. Study-wide background: Patients were dosed with the agonistic anti-OX40 (CD134) antibody ivuxolimab. Prior checkpoint blockade (anti-PD-1, anti-PD-L1 or anti-CTLA-4) was permitted; less than 45% had it. Two cutaneous melanoma patients and one hepatocellular carcinoma patient, three in all, had partial responses.

As to this clone: The target antigen is unknown.

Method: immunoSEQ multiplex PCR; TCRdb's copy keeps in-frame clones and lacks some. The sample includes 63,000 or so clones, roughly 80% seen only once; the top ten take around 8%. V gave up 6 bases and J gave up 6 bases, with 10 bases separating them. This CDR3 region has 11 residues. The germline gives CDR1 DFQATT, CDR2 SNEGSKA (reference sequence). Study-level findings and limits: On average, CD8+ T cells had more expanded clones than CD4+.

The TCR was taken from an adult with an advanced solid tumor such as melanoma, head and neck, liver or kidney cancer. The specimen comprised CD4+ or CD8+ T cells sorted from blood, sampled in a trial of the OX40 agonist ivuxolimab. The chain couples TRBV20-1 to TRBJ2-3; D is ambiguous. The DNA for the CDR3 is TGCAGTGCCACGGCCCCCGATACGCAGTATTTT. Encoded protein: CSATAPDTQYF.